This TCR beta chain is drawn from a study of Ad26.COV2.S vaccination and SARS-CoV-2 variants. Study at large: Ad26.COV2.S given intramuscularly, once or twice 56 days apart.

On this clone: What it binds is not known.

Only in-frame clones appear in the TCRdb table, and some are missing; sequencing was by immunoSEQ multiplex PCR. The sample holds 300,000 to 500,000 clones, roughly nine tenths seen once. Treatment here: around 19 received Ad26.COV2.S at low or high dose, single or two shots; about five received placebo; per-sample allocation not given. Repertoires come from day 63 after the first vaccine or placebo injection. An adult aged 18-55 years in Boston served as the donor. Study results and caveats: Vaccinees displayed broader spike-specific TCR repertoires than placebo recipients. Total T cell responses were possibly underestimated by TCR breadth and depth analyses.

In germline, CDR1 is SGHTA, CDR2 FQGNSA. This CDR3 is built from 14 residues. V lost 2 bases and J lost 10, with 12 bases in between. The clonotype originates from a person aged 18-65 years who received the Ad26.COV2.S COVID-19 vaccine or a placebo. The sequencing here drew on peripheral blood, taken in a trial of Ad26.COV2.S vaccine versus placebo. V and J are TRBV7-2 and TRBJ1-6; the D gene is possibly TRBD1 (5 bases). The CDR3 region has the DNA TGTGCCAGCAGCTTACGGGACGGAGAATCACCCCTCCACTTT. The encoded protein is CASSLRDGESPLHF.